Following are 16 T cell receptor beta chains from one sample sequenced in a study of cytomegalovirus exposure and HLA in healthy donors. Primers: 60 Vbeta forward and 13 Jbeta reverse. Profiling relied on immunoSEQ multiplex PCR, and the TCRdb table lists in-frame clones only, not all of them. The sample includes about 150,000 clones, roughly 81% of them seen just once. The specimen sequenced was PBMCs. The receptor source for this set is a young woman in good health and CMV-seronegative.

The rearrangement joins TRBV19 to TRBJ1-3; perhaps TRBD1 as D (6 bases). The germline gives CDR1 LNHDA, CDR2 SQIVND (reference sequence). V was cut by 4 bases and J by 2 bases, with 9 bases left in between. The CDR3 sequence is 14 residues long. CDR3 bases: TGTGCCAGTAGTACACAGGGACCTGGAAACACCATATATTTT. This gives the protein CASSTQGPGNTIYF.

The chain uses TRBV15 and TRBJ2-7, with a possible D match to TRBD1 (5 bases). Germline-derived CDR1 and CDR2 are LNHNV and YYDKDF (reference sequence). The CDR3 runs to 14 residues. V dropped 2 bases and J dropped 3 bases, with 11 bases sitting between them. CDR3 amino acids: CATSRTTVSYEQYF. The CDR3 region has the DNA TGTGCCACCAGCAGAACGACAGTAAGCTACGAGCAGTACTTC.

The rearrangement uses TRBV30 and TRBJ1-1; D may be TRBD1 (5 bases). Germline values: CDR1 GTSNPN, CDR2 SVGIG (reference sequence). V was clipped by 2 bases and J by 5 bases, with 18 bases between them. The CDR3 covers 15 residues. The CDR3 nucleotides are TGTGCCTGGAGTCCGACGACACGCGGGGGGACTGAAGCTTTCTTT. Translated: CAWSPTTRGGTEAFF. The entire variable domain, with the rest obtained from reference TRBV30 and TRBJ1-1, is as follows: SQTIHQWPATLVQPVGSPLSLECTVEGTSNPNLYWYRQAAGRGLQLLFYSVGIGQISSEVPQNLSASRPQDRQFILSSKKLLLSDSGFYLCAWSPTTRGGTEAFFGQGTRLTVV.

This chain connects TRBV4-1 to TRBJ2-1; 11 bases map to TRBD2. The junction had 11 bases not matched to a gene; V was cut back by 4 bases and J by 3 bases. CDR3 length: 18 amino acids. CDR1 and CDR2 from the germline V gene are MGHRA and YSYEKL. As DNA, the CDR3 is TGCGCCAGCAGCCTCGCAGGGGGGACTAGCGGACTCTACAATGAGCAGTTCTTC. Translation gives CASSLAGGTSGLYNEQFF.

J is TRBJ2-7 and V is TRBV11-2; 7 nucleotides align to TRBD1. V dropped 3 bases and J dropped 6; count of bases not matched to a gene: 8. The CDR3 extends over 14 amino acids. The germline V gene has CDR1 SGHAT and CDR2 FQNNGV. The CDR3 DNA follows: TGTGCCAGCAGCTTCGTTAGGGGGCTCGGCGAGCAGTACTTC. This codes for CASSFVRGLGEQYF.

The chain employs TRBV28 and TRBJ1-5; D is unclear. Germline V gene lookup returns CDR1 MDHEN and CDR2 SYDVKM. The CDR3 totals 15 residues. V was pared by 3 bases and J by 7 bases, with 16 bases between. The CDR3 reads CASSLGWAGVQPQHF. In nucleotides, the CDR3 is TGTGCCAGCAGTTTGGGTTGGGCAGGTGTGCAGCCCCAGCATTTT.

The V call is TRBV2, the J call TRBJ1-2, with D tentatively TRBD1 (6 bases). Trimming removed 6 bases at V and 4 bases at J, with 12 bases between. Germline assignment: CDR1 SNHLY and CDR2 FYNNEI. The CDR3 sequence is 13 residues long. CDR3 amino acids: CASRQGIPYGYTF. The CDR3 nucleotides are TGTGCCAGCAGGCAGGGGATACCCTATGGCTACACCTTC.

This clone came up a few times. This chain joins TRBV28 and TRBJ2-2; 8 bases are a match to TRBD2. This CDR3 is built from 15 residues. V shed 10 bases, J shed 5 bases, and the junction held 12 bases outside the gene matches. CDR1 MDHEN and CDR2 SYDVKM come from the germline V gene. CDR3 DNA sequence: TGTGCCACCCCCCGCCCGGGAGGGCTAACCGGGGAGCTGTTTTTT. This sequence encodes CATPRPGGLTGELFF.

This clone was detected once. The V call is TRBV9, the J call TRBJ2-2; D ambiguous. This CDR3 has 18 amino acids. The germline V and J ends were trimmed by 4 bases and 1 base, with 20 bases remaining between them. Germline loops: CDR1 SGDLS, CDR2 YYNGEE. The chain's CDR3 is CASSPQFRQSENTGELFF. The DNA of the CDR3 is TGTGCCAGCAGCCCCCAATTTCGTCAGTCCGAGAACACCGGGGAGCTGTTTTTT.

This chain connects TRBV15 to TRBJ1-2; perhaps TRBD1 as D (5 bases). Between the trimmed V and J ends, which lost 0 bases and 5 bases, there was a span of 10 bases. This CDR3 is built from 14 residues. Germline values: CDR1 LNHNV, CDR2 YYDKDF (reference sequence). The CDR3 sequence is CATSRDGGRYGYTF. The CDR3 nucleotides read TGTGCCACCAGCAGAGACGGGGGAAGGTATGGCTACACCTTC.

This clone was counted a single time. This rearrangement joins TRBV28 to TRBJ2-7, with D possibly matching TRBD1 (6 bases). Trimming pared 6 bases from V and 4 bases from J, leaving 16 bases between. The CDR3 contains 14 residues. Per germline, CDR1 MDHEN and CDR2 SYDVKM. Here the CDR3 reads CASSNVDSFYEQYF. In DNA form, the CDR3 reads TGTGCCAGCAGCAACGTGGACAGCTTTTACGAGCAGTACTTC.

This clone showed up just a few times. This sequence joins TRBV14 and TRBJ1-4; 10 nucleotides match TRBD1. Germline-derived CDR1 and CDR2 are SGHDN and FVKESK. The CDR3 length is 15 residues. V shed 4 bases, J shed 8 bases, and the junction held 7 bases outside the gene matches. The chain's CDR3 is CASSPLDRGGEKLFF. The CDR3 region has the DNA TGTGCCAGCAGCCCGCTGGACAGGGGGGGCGAAAAACTGTTTTTT.

This clone was seen a few times. The chain joins TRBV29-1 to TRBJ2-5; 10 bases agree with TRBD2. V gave up 6 bases and J gave up 5 bases; unmatched junction bases: 18. CDR3 length: 17 amino acids. Germline lookup yields CDR1 SQVTM and CDR2 ANQGSEA. The CDR3 spells CSVPTLLAGDVRETQYF. CDR3 nucleotide sequence: TGCAGCGTACCTACCCTGCTAGCGGGAGATGTGAGGGAGACCCAGTACTTC.

The CDR3 bases are TGTGCCAGCAGTTTAGTAAATTCACCCCTCCACTTT. This translates into CASSLVNSPLHF. The chain carries TRBV28 and TRBJ1-6, with D unclear. This CDR3 contains 12 residues. V was shortened by 2 bases and J by 7 bases, with 3 bases between the two germline ends. CDR1 MDHEN and CDR2 SYDVKM come from the germline V gene.

The chain recombines TRBV4-3 with TRBJ2-7; D may be TRBD2 (5 bases). The CDR3 runs to 17 residues. Per the germline V gene, CDR1 is LGHNA and CDR2 is YSLEER. V gave up 0 bases and J gave up 7 bases, with 22 bases separating them. The CDR3 loop reads CASSQDPRGSSGEEQYF. DNA for the CDR3: TGCGCCAGCAGCCAAGATCCCCGTGGCAGCAGTGGGGAGGAGCAGTACTTC.

The chain uses TRBV10-3 and TRBJ2-5; D perhaps matches TRBD1 (8 bases). V was clipped by 10 bases and J by 4 bases, with 16 bases between them. The CDR3 runs to 13 residues. Germline V CDR1 and CDR2: ENHRY, SYGVKD. In DNA form, the CDR3 reads TGTGCCACCACCACAGGGGGGGGAGAGACCCAGTACTTC. It yields the protein CATTTGGGETQYF.